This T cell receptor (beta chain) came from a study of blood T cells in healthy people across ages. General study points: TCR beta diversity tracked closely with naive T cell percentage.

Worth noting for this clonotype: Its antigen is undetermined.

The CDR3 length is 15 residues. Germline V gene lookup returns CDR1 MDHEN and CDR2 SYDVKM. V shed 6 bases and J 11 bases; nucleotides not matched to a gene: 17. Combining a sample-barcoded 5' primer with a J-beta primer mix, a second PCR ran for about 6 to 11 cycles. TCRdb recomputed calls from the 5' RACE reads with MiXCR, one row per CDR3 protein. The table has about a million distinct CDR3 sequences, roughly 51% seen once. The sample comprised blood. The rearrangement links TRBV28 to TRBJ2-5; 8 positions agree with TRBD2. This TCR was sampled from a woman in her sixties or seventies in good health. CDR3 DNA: TGTGCCAGCAGCAAGCGGGAGAAGTCTTACAATGAGCAGTACTTC. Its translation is CASSKREKSYNEQYF.